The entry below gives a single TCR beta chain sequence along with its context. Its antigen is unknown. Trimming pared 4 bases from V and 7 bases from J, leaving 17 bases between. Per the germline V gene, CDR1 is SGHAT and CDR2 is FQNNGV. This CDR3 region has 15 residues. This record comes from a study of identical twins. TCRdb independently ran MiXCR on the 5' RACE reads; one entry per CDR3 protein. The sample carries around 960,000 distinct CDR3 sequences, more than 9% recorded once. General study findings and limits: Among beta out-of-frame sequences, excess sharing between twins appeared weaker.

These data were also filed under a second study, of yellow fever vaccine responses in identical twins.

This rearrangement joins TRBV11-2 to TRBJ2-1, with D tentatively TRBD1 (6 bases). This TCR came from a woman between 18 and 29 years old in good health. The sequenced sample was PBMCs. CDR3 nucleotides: TGTGCCAGCAGCTCCGTCAGGGGCCGCGCTAATGAGCAGTTCTTC. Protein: CASSSVRGRANEQFF.